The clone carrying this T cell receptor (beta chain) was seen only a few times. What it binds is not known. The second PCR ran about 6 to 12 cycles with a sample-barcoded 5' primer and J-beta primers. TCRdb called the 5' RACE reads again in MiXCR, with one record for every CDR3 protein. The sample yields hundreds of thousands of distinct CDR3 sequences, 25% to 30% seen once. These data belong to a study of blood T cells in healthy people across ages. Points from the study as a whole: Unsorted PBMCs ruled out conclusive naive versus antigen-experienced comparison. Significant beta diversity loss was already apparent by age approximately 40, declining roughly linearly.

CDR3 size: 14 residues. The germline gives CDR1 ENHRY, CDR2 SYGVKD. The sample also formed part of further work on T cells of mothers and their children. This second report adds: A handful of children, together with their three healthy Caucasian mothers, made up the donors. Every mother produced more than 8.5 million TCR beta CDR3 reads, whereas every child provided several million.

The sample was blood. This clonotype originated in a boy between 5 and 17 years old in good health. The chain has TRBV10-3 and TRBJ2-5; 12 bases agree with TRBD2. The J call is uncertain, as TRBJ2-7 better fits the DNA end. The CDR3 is CASRTSGGPSEQYF. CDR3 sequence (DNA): TGTGCCTCCAGAACTAGCGGGGGGCCTAGCGAGCAGTACTTC.